Each of the 3 T cell receptor beta chains below was sequenced from the same sample in a study of radiation and T cells in renal cell carcinoma. This table comes from immunoSEQ multiplex PCR, and its TCRdb copy is limited to in-frame clones, with some not included. The data show about 95,000 clones, less than 90% seen once. Stated time point: baseline pretreatment blood. Regarding treatment: 15 Gy SBRT to primary tumor, nephrectomy 4 weeks later. This material consisted of blood, taken from a patient whose treatment included radiotherapy and nephrectomy. The receptor set was obtained from a man aged 45-65 years with renal cell carcinoma.

The genes are TRBV5-4 and TRBJ2-1; 7 bases agree with TRBD1. The CDR3 is 13 residues long. Germline CDR1 reads SGHNT; CDR2 reads YYREEE (reference sequence). J gave up 5 bases and V 4 bases, and 3 bases lay outside the gene matches. CDR3 protein: CASSTQGNNEQFF. For the CDR3, the DNA is TGTGCCAGCAGCACACAGGGGAACAATGAGCAGTTCTTC.

V gene TRBV5-6 combines with J gene TRBJ1-2; TRBD1 agrees at 7 bases. CDR3 length equals 13 residues. The V and J ends lost 1 base and 6 bases, in that order; junction bases with no gene match: 3. Germline loops: CDR1 SGHDT, CDR2 YYEEEE. The DNA for the CDR3 is TGTGCCAGCAGCTTGCGACAGGGCGATGGCTACACCTTC. This encodes CASSLRQGDGYTF.

V usage is TRBV30 and J usage is TRBJ1-6; the D is unclear. The V end lost 3 bases, the J end lost 4 bases, and 4 bases lay between the germline ends. Germline V gives CDR1 GTSNPN, CDR2 SVGIG (reference sequence). This CDR3 region has 12 residues. Here the CDR3 reads CAWRGYNSPLHF. The CDR3 DNA is TGTGCCTGGAGGGGTTATAATTCACCCCTCCACTTT.